The source of this T cell receptor (beta chain) is a study of T cells after posttransplantation cyclophosphamide. Notes on the study in general: Later post-transplant blood repertoires were often dominated by donor CD8+ memory clones.

As concerns this clone: Its antigen is not identified.

Cells defined as naive were viable CD3+CD4+ or CD3+CD8+ and CCR7+CD45RA+CD45RO-CD95-CD27+CD28+. The related graft donor's blood sample was taken on the day of bone marrow donation. The method was immunoSEQ multiplex PCR; TCRdb's version includes in-frame clones alone and lacks a portion of them. The sample lists 20,000 to 25,000 clones; about 97% were seen once. Trimming left V 5 bases short and J 5 bases short, with 4 bases between. The CDR3 totals 11 residues. Germline lookup yields CDR1 SEHNR and CDR2 FQNEAQ (reference sequence). Sequencing input: naive CD4+ T cells sorted from PBMCs. The receptor's source is a man aged 45-65 years in good health, CMV-negative, and a related stem cell transplant donor. The chain is built from TRBV7-9 and TRBJ2-1; D remains unclear. CDR3 residues: CASSINNEQFF. Written as DNA, the CDR3 is TGTGCCAGCAGCATTAACAATGAGCAGTTCTTC.